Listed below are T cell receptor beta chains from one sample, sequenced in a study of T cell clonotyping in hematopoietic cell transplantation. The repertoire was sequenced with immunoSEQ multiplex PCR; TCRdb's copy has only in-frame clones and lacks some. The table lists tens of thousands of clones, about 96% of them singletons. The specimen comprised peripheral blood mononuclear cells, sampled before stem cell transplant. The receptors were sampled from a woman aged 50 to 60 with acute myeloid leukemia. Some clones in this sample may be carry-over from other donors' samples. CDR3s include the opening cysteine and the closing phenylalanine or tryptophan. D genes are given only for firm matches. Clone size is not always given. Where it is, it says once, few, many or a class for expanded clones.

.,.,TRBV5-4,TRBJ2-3,CASSLDTDTQYF,TGTGCCAGCAGCTTAGACACAGATACGCAGTATTTT
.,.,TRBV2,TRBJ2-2,CASLWTENTGELFF,TGTGCCAGCCTTTGGACCGAAAACACCGGGGAGCTGTTTTTT
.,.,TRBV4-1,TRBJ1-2,CASSTGRYGYTF,TGCGCCAGCAGTACAGGACGCTATGGCTACACCTTC
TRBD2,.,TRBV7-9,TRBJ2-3,CASSATSGVASDTQYF,TGTGCCAGCAGCGCCACTAGCGGGGTGGCATCAGATACGCAGTATTTT
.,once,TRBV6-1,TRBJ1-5,CASSGGGGAQPQHF,TGTGCCAGCAGTGGGGGTGGGGGCGCTCAGCCCCAGCATTTT
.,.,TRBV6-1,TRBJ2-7,CASRNLGSSYEQYF,TGTGCCAGCAGGAATCTAGGCAGCTCCTACGAGCAGTACTTC
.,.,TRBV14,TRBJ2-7,CASSVRDSRQYF,TGTGCCAGCAGCGTCCGGGACTCCCGGCAGTACTTC
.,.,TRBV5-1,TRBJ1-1,CASSFGRLTNTEAFF,TGCGCCAGCAGCTTCGGACGGTTAACGAACACTGAAGCTTTCTTT
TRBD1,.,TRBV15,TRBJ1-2,CATSSALTGAGGYTF,TGTGCCACCAGCAGCGCCTTGACAGGGGCGGGTGGCTACACCTTC
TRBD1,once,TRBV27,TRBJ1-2,CASRSLGDRVGLYGYTF,TGTGCCAGCAGAAGTTTGGGGGACAGGGTTGGTCTCTATGGCTACACCTTC
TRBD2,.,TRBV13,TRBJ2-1,CASSQTSGRGNEQFF,TGTGCCAGCAGCCAGACTAGCGGGAGAGGCAATGAGCAGTTCTTC
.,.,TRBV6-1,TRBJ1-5,CASSGAGLGYQPQHF,TGTGCCAGCAGCGGAGCAGGGCTGGGGTATCAGCCCCAGCATTTT
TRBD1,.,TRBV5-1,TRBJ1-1,CASRDRGSVNTEAFF,TGCGCCAGCAGGGACAGGGGGTCGGTGAACACTGAAGCTTTCTTT
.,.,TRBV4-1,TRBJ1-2,CASSQVGQQYGYTF,TGCGCCAGCAGCCAAGTAGGACAGCAGTATGGCTACACCTTC
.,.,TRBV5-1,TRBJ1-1,CASSQTSTGTEAFF,TGCGCCAGCAGTCAAACGTCGACGGGAACTGAAGCTTTCTTT
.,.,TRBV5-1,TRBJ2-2,CASSLGPGANTGELFF,TGCGCCAGCAGCTTGGGGCCAGGGGCGAACACCGGGGAGCTGTTTTTT
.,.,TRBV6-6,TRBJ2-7,CASRSGTSALYEQYF,TGTGCCAGCAGGTCGGGGACATCAGCTTTATACGAGCAGTACTTC
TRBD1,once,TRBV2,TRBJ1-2,CASRGDRRPGYGYTF,TGTGCCAGCAGGGGGGACAGGCGACCCGGCTATGGCTACACCTTC
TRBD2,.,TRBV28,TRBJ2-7,CASRSGTSGSYEQYF,TGTGCCAGCAGGTCCGGGACTAGCGGATCCTACGAGCAGTACTTC
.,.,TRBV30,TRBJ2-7,CAWNAGLSYEQYF,TGTGCCTGGAACGCGGGGCTCTCCTACGAGCAGTACTTC
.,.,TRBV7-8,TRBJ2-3,CASSLNRAADTQYF,TGTGCCAGCAGCTTAAACAGGGCCGCAGATACGCAGTATTTT
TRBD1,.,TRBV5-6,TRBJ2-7,CASSVTTGTGGDEQYF,TGTGCCAGCAGCGTGACTACCGGGACAGGGGGCGATGAGCAGTACTTC
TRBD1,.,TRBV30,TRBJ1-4,CAWSLSGGTNEKLFF,TGTGCCTGGAGTCTATCAGGGGGCACTAATGAAAAACTGTTTTTT
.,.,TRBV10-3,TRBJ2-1,CAISESQGGEQFF,TGTGCCATCAGTGAGTCCCAAGGGGGTGAGCAGTTCTTC
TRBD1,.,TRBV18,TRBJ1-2,CASSPDRGYGYTF,TGTGCCAGCTCACCCGACAGGGGCTATGGCTACACCTTC
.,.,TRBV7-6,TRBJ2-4,CASSLGLQASADIQYF,TGTGCCAGCAGCTTAGGATTACAGGCGTCGGCGGACATTCAGTACTTC
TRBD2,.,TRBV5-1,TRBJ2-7,CASSPGTSGTSYEQYF,TGCGCCAGCAGCCCTGGGACTAGCGGGACCTCCTACGAGCAGTACTTC
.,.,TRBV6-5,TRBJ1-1,CASSRRMNTEAFF,TGTGCCAGCAGTCGACGGATGAACACTGAAGCTTTCTTT
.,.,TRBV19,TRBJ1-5,CASSMGPGNQPQHF,TGTGCCAGTAGTATGGGACCGGGCAATCAGCCCCAGCATTTT
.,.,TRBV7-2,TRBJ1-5,CASSLSPVNQPQHF,TGTGCCAGCAGCTTATCTCCTGTGAATCAGCCCCAGCATTTT
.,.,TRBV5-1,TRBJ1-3,CASSSSGDRGNTIYF,TGCGCCAGCAGCTCGAGCGGCGACAGAGGAAACACCATATATTTT
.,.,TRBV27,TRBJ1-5,CASSLSGRGNQPQHF,TGTGCCAGCAGTTTATCTGGGAGGGGCAATCAGCCCCAGCATTTT
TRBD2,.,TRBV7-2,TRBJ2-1,CASSTPLAGVINEQFF,TGTGCCAGCAGCACTCCCCTAGCGGGAGTGATCAATGAGCAGTTCTTC
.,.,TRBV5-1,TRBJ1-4,CASSLQGPGEKLFF,TGCGCCAGCAGCTTGCAGGGGCCGGGTGAAAAACTGTTTTTT
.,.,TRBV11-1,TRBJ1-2,CASSLEGGYGYTF,TGTGCCAGCAGCTTAGAAGGCGGGTATGGCTACACCTTC
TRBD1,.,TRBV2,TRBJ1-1,CASITGGSDEAFF,TGTGCCAGCATTACAGGGGGAAGCGATGAAGCTTTCTTT
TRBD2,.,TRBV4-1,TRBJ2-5,CASSQGDSGSLGTQYF,TGCGCCAGCAGCCAAGGAGATAGCGGGAGTTTGGGGACCCAGTACTTC
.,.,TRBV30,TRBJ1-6,CAWSLPGSSYNSPLHF,TGTGCCTGGTCCCTGCCCGGGAGCTCCTATAATTCACCCCTCCACTTT
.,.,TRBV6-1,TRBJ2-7,CASSAKSYSYEQYF,TGTGCCAGCAGTGCGAAATCCTACTCCTACGAGCAGTACTTC
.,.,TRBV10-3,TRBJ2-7,CAISPGTTYEQYF,TGTGCCATCAGCCCCGGGACAACCTACGAGCAGTACTTC
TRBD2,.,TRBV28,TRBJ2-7,CASTKPPSGSYEQYF,TGTGCCAGCACCAAACCCCCTAGCGGGAGCTACGAGCAGTACTTC